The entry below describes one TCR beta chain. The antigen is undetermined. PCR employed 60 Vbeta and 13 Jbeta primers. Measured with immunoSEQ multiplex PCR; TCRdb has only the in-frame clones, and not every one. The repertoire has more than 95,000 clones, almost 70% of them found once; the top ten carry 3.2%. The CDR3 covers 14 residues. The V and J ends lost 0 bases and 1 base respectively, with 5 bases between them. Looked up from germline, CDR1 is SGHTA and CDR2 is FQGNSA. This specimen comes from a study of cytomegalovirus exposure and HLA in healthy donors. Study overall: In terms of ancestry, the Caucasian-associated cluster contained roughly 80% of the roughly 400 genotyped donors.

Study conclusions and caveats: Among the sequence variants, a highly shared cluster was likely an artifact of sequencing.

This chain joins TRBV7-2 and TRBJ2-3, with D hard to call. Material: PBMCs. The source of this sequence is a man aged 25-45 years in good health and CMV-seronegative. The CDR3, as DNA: TGTGCCAGCAGCTTAGCCAGCGGCACAGATACGCAGTATTTT. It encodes CASSLASGTDTQYF.